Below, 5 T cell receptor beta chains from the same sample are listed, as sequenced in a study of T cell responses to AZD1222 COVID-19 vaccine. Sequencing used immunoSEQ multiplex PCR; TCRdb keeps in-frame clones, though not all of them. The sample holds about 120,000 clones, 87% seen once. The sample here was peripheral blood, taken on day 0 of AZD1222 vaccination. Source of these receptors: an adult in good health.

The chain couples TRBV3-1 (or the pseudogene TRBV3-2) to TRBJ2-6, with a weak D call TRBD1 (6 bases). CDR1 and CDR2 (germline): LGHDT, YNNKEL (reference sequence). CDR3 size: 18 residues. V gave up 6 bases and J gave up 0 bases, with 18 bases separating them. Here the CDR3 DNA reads TGTGCCAGCAGGCTCTCCCACAGGGATAACTCTGGGGCCAACGTCCTGACTTTC. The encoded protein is CASRLSHRDNSGANVLTF.

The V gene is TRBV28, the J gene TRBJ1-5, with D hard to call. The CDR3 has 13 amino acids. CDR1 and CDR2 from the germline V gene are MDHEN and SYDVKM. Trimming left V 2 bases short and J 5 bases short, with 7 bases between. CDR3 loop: CASSLSLHQPQHF. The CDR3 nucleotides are TGTGCCAGCAGTTTAAGTCTCCATCAGCCCCAGCATTTT.

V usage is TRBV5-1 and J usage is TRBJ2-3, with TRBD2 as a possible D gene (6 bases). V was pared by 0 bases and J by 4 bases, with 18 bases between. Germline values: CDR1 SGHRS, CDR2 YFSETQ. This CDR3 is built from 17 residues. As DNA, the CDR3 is TGCGCCAGCAGCTTGGGCCGGTGGGAGCGGGCTCCAGATACGCAGTATTTT. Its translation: CASSLGRWERAPDTQYF.

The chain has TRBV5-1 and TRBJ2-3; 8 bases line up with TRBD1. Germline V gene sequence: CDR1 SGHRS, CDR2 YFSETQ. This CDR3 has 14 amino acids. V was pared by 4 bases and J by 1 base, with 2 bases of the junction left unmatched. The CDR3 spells CASSPGQGTDTQYF. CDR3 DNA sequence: TGCGCCAGCAGCCCGGGACAGGGCACAGATACGCAGTATTTT.

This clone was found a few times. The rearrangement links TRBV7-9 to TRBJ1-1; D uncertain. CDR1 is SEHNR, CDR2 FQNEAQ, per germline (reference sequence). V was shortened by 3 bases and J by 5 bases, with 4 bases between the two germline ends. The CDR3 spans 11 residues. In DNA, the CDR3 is TGTGCCAGCAGCTTGCGGACTGAAGCTTTCTTT. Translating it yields CASSLRTEAFF.